A selection of T cell receptor beta chains follows, all from one sample in a study of blood T cells in healthy people across ages. A single record per CDR3 protein comes from TCRdb applying MiXCR to the 5' RACE reads. The table records hundreds of thousands of distinct CDR3 sequences, about 46% of them present only once. Material: blood. The receptor source for this set is a man older than 75 in good health. The CDR3 runs from the conserved cysteine through the conserved F or W. D genes are given only for firm matches. Some rows mark clone size as missing; the rest say once, few, many or name a class of expanded clone.

j_gene,d_gene,abundance,v_gene,CDR3nt,CDR3aa
TRBJ2-1,-,-,TRBV5-1,TGCGCCAGCAGCTTGGTTGGGGCCCATGAGCAGTTCTTC,CASSLVGAHEQFF
TRBJ2-5,-,-,TRBV10-3,TGTGCCATCAGTGAGGAGGCGGACCCTTCCTACAATGAGCAGTACTTC,CAISEEADPSYNEQYF
TRBJ1-2,-,few,TRBV4-1,TGCGCCAGCAGCCCGGGTGGCAGGGGCTATGGCTACACCTTC,CASSPGGRGYGYTF
TRBJ2-1,TRBD2,-,TRBV18,TGTGCCAGCTCACCACCGCGGACTAGCGGGGTTGAGTACAATGAGCAGTTCTTC,CASSPPRTSGVEYNEQFF
TRBJ1-1,-,-,TRBV6-2/TRBV6-3,TGTGCCAGCAGTTCCCAACGAGGGGGGAGCGGTGAAGCTTTCTTT,CASSSQRGGSGEAFF
TRBJ2-5,TRBD1,-,TRBV5-6,TGTGCCAGCAGTTCCGGGACAGGGGCAAAGACCCAGTACTTC,CASSSGTGAKTQYF
TRBJ2-7,TRBD2,few,TRBV7-2,TGTGCCAGCAGCTTACGGGCTAGCGGCTACGAGCAGTACTTC,CASSLRASGYEQYF
TRBJ2-3,TRBD1,-,TRBV2,TGTGCCAGCAGGGAGACAGGGGGCACAGATACGCAGTATTTT,CASRETGGTDTQYF
TRBJ2-3,TRBD1,few,TRBV28,TGTGCCAGCAGCCCCGGGGGGGTCGGGACAGGGGATGCAGATACGCAGTATTTT,CASSPGGVGTGDADTQYF
TRBJ2-1,-,few,TRBV7-2,TGTGCCAGCAGCTCTCAATCTAAGAGCAGTGAGCAGTTCTTC,CASSSQSKSSEQFF
TRBJ1-6,TRBD1,few,TRBV15,TGTGCCACCAGCAGAGACGGGACAGTAAATTCACCCCTCCACTTT,CATSRDGTVNSPLHF
TRBJ2-5,-,-,TRBV20-1,TGCAGTGCTAGAGATCCTAGGACTTGGCAAGAGACCCAGTACTTC,CSARDPRTWQETQYF
TRBJ2-7,-,few,TRBV5-1,TGCGCCAGCAGCGAACGACTGGGGCGGGACTTCTCCTACGAGCAGTACTTC,CASSERLGRDFSYEQYF
TRBJ1-2,-,-,TRBV5-4,TGTGCCAGCAGCTTAGGGCCCAGGGGCTACACCTTC,CASSLGPRGYTF
TRBJ2-1,TRBD1,many,TRBV4-3,TGCGCCAGCAGCCCCAGTTGGGACAGGGGGTATGAGCAGTTCTTC,CASSPSWDRGYEQFF
TRBJ2-7,-,-,TRBV11-3,TGTGCCAGCAGCTTAGCTAGGTTCGGCGAGCAGTACTTC,CASSLARFGEQYF
TRBJ2-5,-,few,TRBV5-1,TGCGCCAGCAGCTTGCAGGGGCGGGTAGAGACCCAGTACTTC,CASSLQGRVETQYF
TRBJ2-7,-,-,TRBV14,TGTGCCAGCAGCCAAGATCGCGTCAGGATCTACGAGCAGTACTTC,CASSQDRVRIYEQYF
TRBJ1-5,-,-,TRBV28,TGTGCCAGCAGTGTAAGCACCTCCTATCAGCCCCAGCATTTT,CASSVSTSYQPQHF
TRBJ2-7,-,-,TRBV20-1,TGCAGTGCTAGAGATGCCCGGGACCCGAACTACGAGCAGTACTTC,CSARDARDPNYEQYF
TRBJ2-3,-,few,TRBV20-1,TGCAGTGCTAGAGAATCGGGGCCCACAGATACGCAGTATTTT,CSARESGPTDTQYF
TRBJ2-7,TRBD2,-,TRBV28,TGTGCCAGCAGTGAAGCGGGAGTGGACGAGCAGTACTTC,CASSEAGVDEQYF
TRBJ2-1,TRBD2,-,TRBV5-6,TGTGCCAGCAGCTTGCCCGGCCATGTGGGGGGGGTGAGTGAGCAGTTCTTC,CASSLPGHVGGVSEQFF
TRBJ2-5,-,-,TRBV5-1,TGCGCCAGCAGCTCCAACCAAGAGACCCAGTACTTC,CASSSNQETQYF
TRBJ2-5,-,-,TRBV29-1,TGCAGCGTTGAAGGGATAGTCAGGGGGTATCGGGAGCAGTACTTC,CSVEGIVRGYREQYF
TRBJ2-5,TRBD1,-,TRBV25-1,TGTGCCAGCAGGGTGACAGGGGTGGAGACCCAGTACTTC,CASRVTGVETQYF
TRBJ1-2,-,-,TRBV5-1,TGCGCCAGCAGCTTGGAGTCAGGGCCCTACTATGGCTACACCTTC,CASSLESGPYYGYTF
TRBJ1-3,-,few,TRBV29-1,TGCAGCGTTGAAGATCCAGGGGCTGGGAACACCATATATTTT,CSVEDPGAGNTIYF
TRBJ2-3,-,-,TRBV12-3/TRBV12-4,TGTGCCAGCAGTTTCACAGGCCGTTTGGCAGATACGCAGTATTTT,CASSFTGRLADTQYF